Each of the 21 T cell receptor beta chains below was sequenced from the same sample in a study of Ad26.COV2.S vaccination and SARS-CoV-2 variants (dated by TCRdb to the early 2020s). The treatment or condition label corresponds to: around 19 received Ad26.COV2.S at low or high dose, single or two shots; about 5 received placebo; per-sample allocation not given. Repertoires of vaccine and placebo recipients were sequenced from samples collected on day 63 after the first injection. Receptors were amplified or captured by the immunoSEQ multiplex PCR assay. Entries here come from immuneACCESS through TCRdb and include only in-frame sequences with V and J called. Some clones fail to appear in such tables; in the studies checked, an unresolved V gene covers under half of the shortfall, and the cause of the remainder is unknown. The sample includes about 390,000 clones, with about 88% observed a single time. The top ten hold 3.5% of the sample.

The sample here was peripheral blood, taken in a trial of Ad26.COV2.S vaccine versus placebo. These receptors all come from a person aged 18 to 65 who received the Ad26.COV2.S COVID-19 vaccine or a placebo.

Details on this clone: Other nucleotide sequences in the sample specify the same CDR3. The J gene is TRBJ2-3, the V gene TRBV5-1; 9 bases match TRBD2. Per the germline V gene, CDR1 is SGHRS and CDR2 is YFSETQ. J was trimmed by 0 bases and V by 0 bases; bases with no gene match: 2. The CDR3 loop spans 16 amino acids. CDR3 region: CASSLGLAGSTDTQYF. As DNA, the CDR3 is TGCGCCAGCAGCTTGGGGCTAGCGGGGAGCACAGATACGCAGTATTTT.

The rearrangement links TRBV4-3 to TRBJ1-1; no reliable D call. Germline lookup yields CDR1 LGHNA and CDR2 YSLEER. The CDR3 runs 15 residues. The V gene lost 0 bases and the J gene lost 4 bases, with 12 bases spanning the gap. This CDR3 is CASSQDGLGITEAFF. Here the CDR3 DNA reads TGCGCCAGCAGCCAAGATGGGTTGGGGATCACTGAAGCTTTCTTT.

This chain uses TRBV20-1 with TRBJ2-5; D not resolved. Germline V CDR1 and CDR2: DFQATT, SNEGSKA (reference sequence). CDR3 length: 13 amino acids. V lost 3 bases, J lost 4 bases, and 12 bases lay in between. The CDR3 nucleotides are TGCAGTGCTAGTATACAGAGAGCAGAGACCCAGTACTTC. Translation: CSASIQRAETQYF.

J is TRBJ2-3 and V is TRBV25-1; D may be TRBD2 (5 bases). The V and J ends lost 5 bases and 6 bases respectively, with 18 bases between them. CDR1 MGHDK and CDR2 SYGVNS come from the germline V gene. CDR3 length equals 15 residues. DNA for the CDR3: TGTGCCAGCAGTTACCGGGCCCTGAGGAGGGATACGCAGTATTTT. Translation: CASSYRALRRDTQYF.

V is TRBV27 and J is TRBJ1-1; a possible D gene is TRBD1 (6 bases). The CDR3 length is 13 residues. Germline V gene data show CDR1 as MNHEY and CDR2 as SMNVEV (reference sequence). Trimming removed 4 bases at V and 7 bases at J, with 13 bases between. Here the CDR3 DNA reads TGTGCCAGCAGTTATAGCGTAGGGGGTGAAGCTTTCTTT. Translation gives CASSYSVGGEAFF.

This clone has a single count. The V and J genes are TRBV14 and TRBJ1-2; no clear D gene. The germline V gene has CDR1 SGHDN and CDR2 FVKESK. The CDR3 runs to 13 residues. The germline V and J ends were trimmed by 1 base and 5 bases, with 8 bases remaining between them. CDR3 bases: TGTGCCAGCAGCCAAGCCTCCAATTATGGCTACACCTTC. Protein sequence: CASSQASNYGYTF.

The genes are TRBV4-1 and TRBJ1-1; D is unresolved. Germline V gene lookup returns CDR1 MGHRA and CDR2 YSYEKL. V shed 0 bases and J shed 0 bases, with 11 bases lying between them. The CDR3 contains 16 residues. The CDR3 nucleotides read TGCGCCAGCAGCCAAGATCCCGCAGGCTTGAACACTGAAGCTTTCTTT. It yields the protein CASSQDPAGLNTEAFF.

In DNA form, the CDR3 reads TGTGCCAGCAGCACTCCCCGGGACAGGGGTGCCACCATATATTTT. Its protein product is CASSTPRDRGATIYF. This sequence joins TRBV7-9 and TRBJ1-3, with TRBD1 identical over 10 bases. J was trimmed by 9 bases and V by 5 bases; bases with no gene match: 10. The CDR3 totals 15 residues. Germline CDR1 and CDR2: SEHNR and FQNEAQ (reference sequence).

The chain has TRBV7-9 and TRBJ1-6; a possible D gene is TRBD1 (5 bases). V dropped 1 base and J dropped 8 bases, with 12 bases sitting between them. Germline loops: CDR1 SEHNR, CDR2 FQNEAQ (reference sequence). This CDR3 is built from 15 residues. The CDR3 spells CASSLGNGGYSPLHF. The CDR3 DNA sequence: TGTGCCAGCAGCTTAGGTAATGGGGGATATTCACCCCTCCACTTT.

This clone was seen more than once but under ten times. CDR3 amino acids: CASSWTDQPQHF. CDR3 coding DNA: TGTGCCAGCAGCTGGACAGATCAGCCCCAGCATTTT. This chain connects TRBV6-5 to TRBJ1-5; possibly TRBD1 for D (6 bases). Trimming pared 6 bases from V and 5 bases from J, leaving 8 bases between. CDR3 size: 12 residues. Looked up from germline, CDR1 is MNHEY and CDR2 is SVGAGI.

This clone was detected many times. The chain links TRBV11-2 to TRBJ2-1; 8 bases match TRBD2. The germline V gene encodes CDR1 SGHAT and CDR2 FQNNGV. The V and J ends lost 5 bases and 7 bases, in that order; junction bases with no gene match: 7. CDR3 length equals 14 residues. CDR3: CASSLGLELNEQFF. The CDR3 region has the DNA TGTGCCAGCAGCCTGGGACTAGAATTAAATGAGCAGTTCTTC.

CDR3 amino acids: CAISESIGQGAEKLFF. The CDR3 DNA reads TGTGCCATCAGTGAGTCGATAGGACAGGGGGCTGAAAAACTGTTTTTT. The chain is built from TRBV10-3 and TRBJ1-4; 11 bases are a match to TRBD1. The CDR3 is made up of 16 amino acids. J gave up 7 bases and V 0 bases, and 4 bases lay outside the gene matches. CDR1 ENHRY and CDR2 SYGVKD come from the germline V gene.

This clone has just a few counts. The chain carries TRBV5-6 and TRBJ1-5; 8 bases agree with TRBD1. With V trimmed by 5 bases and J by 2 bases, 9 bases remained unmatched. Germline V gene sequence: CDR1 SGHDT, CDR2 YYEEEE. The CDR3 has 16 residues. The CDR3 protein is CASSLTGDLRNQPQHF. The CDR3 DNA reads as TGTGCCAGCAGTTTGACAGGGGACCTTCGCAATCAGCCCCAGCATTTT.

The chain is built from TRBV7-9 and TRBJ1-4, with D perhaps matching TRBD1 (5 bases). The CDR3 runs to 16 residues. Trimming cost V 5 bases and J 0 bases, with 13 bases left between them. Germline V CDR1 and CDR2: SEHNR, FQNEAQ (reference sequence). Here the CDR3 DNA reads TGTGCCAGCAGCCCCCTCACGACAGCAACTAATGAAAAACTGTTTTTT. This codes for CASSPLTTATNEKLFF.

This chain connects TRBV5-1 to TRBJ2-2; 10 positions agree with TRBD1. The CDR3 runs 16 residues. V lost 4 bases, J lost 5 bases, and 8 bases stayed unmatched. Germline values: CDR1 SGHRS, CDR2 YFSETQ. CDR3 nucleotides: TGCGCCAGCAGCCCGGCCGGGACAGGGGAAACCGGGGAGCTGTTTTTT. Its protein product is CASSPAGTGETGELFF.

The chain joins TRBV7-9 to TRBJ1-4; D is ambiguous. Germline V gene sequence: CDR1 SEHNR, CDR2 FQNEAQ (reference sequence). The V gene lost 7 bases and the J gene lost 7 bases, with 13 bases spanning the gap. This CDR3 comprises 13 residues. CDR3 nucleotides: TGTGCCAGCAAACTAGATTCGGGTGAAAAACTGTTTTTT. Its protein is CASKLDSGEKLFF.

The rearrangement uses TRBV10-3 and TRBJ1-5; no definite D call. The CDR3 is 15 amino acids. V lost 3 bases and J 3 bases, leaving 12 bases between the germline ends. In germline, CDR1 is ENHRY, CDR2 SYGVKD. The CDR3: CAISDQVRPNQPQHF. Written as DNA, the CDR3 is TGTGCCATCAGTGACCAGGTTCGCCCCAATCAGCCCCAGCATTTT.

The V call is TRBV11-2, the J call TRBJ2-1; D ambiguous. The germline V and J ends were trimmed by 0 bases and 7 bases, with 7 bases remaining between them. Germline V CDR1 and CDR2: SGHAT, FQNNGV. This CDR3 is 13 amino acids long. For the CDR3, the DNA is TGTGCCAGCAGCTTAGATGGACCGAATGAGCAGTTCTTC. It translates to CASSLDGPNEQFF.

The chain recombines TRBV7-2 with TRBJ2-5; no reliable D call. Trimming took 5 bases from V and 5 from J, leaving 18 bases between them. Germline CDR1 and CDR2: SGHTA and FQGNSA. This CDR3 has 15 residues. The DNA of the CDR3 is TGTGCCAGCAGCCCGAAAGTGTGGCGGATGGAGACCCAGTACTTC. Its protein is CASSPKVWRMETQYF.

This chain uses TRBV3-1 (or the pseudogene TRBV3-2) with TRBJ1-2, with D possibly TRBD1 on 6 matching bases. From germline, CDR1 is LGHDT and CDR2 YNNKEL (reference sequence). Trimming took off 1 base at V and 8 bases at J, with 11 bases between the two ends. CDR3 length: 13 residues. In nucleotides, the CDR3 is TGTGCCAGCAGCCAAGGGGGGGGCGAGGGCTACACCTTC. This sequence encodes CASSQGGGEGYTF.

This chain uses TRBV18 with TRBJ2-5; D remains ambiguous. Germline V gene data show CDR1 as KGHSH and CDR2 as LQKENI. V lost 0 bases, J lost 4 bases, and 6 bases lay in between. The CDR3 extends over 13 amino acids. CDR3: CASSPPVLETQYF. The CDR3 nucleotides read TGTGCCAGCTCACCACCGGTCCTAGAGACCCAGTACTTC. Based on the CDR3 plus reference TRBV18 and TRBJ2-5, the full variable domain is NAGVMQNPRHLVRRRGQEARLRCSPMKGHSHVYWYRQLPEEGLKFMVYLQKENIIDESGMPKERFSAEFPKEGPSILRIQQVVRGDSAAYFCASSPPVLETQYFGPGTRLLVL.